Listed below are T cell receptor beta chains from one sample, sequenced in a study of T cell responses to AZD1222 COVID-19 vaccine. The data were produced by immunoSEQ multiplex PCR, yet TCRdb's version contains in-frame clones alone and is incomplete. The sample lists 130,000 or so clones; roughly nine tenths were seen once. This sample comprised peripheral blood, obtained 28 days after the second AZD1222 dose. These receptors all come from an adult who received the AZD1222 COVID-19 vaccine. Both conserved end residues are part of each CDR3. D genes are given only for firm matches. For some rows the clone size is stated as once, few or many, or as a class when expanded; others skip it.

clone_size,d_call,j_call,v_call,cdr3_nt,cdr3_aa
-,-,TRBJ2-3,TRBV3-1/TRBV3-2,TGTGCCAGCAGCCAAGGGATGGGGGTAGATACGCAGTATTTT,CASSQGMGVDTQYF
-,-,TRBJ1-5,TRBV6-5,TGTGCCAGCAGTCCGGTCCTTTATCAGCCCCAGCATTTT,CASSPVLYQPQHF
-,TRBD2,TRBJ2-1,TRBV6-6,TGTGCCAGCAGTGACCTAAATAGCGGGGACCCTGGGTTCTTC,CASSDLNSGDPGFF
-,-,TRBJ1-5,TRBV30,TGTGCCTGGAGCTCCCCAAGGGACAATCAGCCCCAGCATTTT,CAWSSPRDNQPQHF
-,TRBD1,TRBJ1-1,TRBV28,TGTGCCAGCAGTACGGGACAGGGCACTGAAGCTTTCTTT,CASSTGQGTEAFF
-,-,TRBJ2-3,TRBV6-1,TGTGCCAGCAGTGAACAGGGGTGGACAGATACGCAGTATTTT,CASSEQGWTDTQYF
-,-,TRBJ1-3,TRBV19,TGTGCCAGTAGTAGGGCAGATTCTGGAAACACCATATATTTT,CASSRADSGNTIYF
-,TRBD1,TRBJ1-1,TRBV11-2,TGTGCCAGCAGCCCACGGACAGGGGCGGAGGGGGAAGCTTTCTTT,CASSPRTGAEGEAFF
-,TRBD1,TRBJ1-1,TRBV19,TGTGCCAGTAGTTACCGGGACAGCTTGAACACTGAAGCTTTCTTT,CASSYRDSLNTEAFF
-,-,TRBJ1-4,TRBV7-2,TGTGCCAGCAGCTTACAGGGGGAAAAACTGTTTTTT,CASSLQGEKLFF
once,TRBD1,TRBJ1-2,TRBV5-4,TGTGCCAGCAGCTCGCCGACAGGGAACTATGGCTACACCTTC,CASSSPTGNYGYTF
once,-,TRBJ2-1,TRBV7-8,TGTGCCAGCAGCTTAGGACTAGTGTCCTACAATGAGCAGTTCTTC,CASSLGLVSYNEQFF
-,TRBD2,TRBJ2-1,TRBV7-2,TGTGCCAGCAGCAAGAGAGGGACTAGCGGGACCAGATTCTTC,CASSKRGTSGTRFF
-,-,TRBJ1-3,TRBV5-1,TGCGCCAGCAGCTTGGAGGGCGGTCAGGGACGCTCTGGAAACACCATATATTTT,CASSLEGGQGRSGNTIYF
-,TRBD1,TRBJ1-4,TRBV7-2,TGTGCCAGCAGCTTAGGGGACAGTTCCCTTGAAAAACTGTTTTTT,CASSLGDSSLEKLFF
-,-,TRBJ2-4,TRBV3-1/TRBV3-2,TGTGCCAGCAGCCGCGACTCGCTTGGGATTCAGTACTTC,CASSRDSLGIQYF
-,TRBD2,TRBJ2-1,TRBV7-2,TGTGCCAGCAGCTACGGACTAGCGGGGGCCCTCTACAATGAGCAGTTCTTC,CASSYGLAGALYNEQFF
-,-,TRBJ1-2,TRBV4-1,TGCGCCAGCAGCCAAGGTTTGACCAACTATGGCTACACCTTC,CASSQGLTNYGYTF
-,TRBD1,TRBJ2-5,TRBV4-2,TGTGCCAGCAGCCCAGGGACAGGTCAAGAGACCCAGTACTTC,CASSPGTGQETQYF
-,-,TRBJ1-6,TRBV7-9,TGTGCCAGCAGCTTAGCGGGGGACTATTCACCCCTCCACTTT,CASSLAGDYSPLHF
-,-,TRBJ2-7,TRBV11-2,TGTGCCAGCAGCTTAGATACAGGGACCTACGAGCAGTACTTC,CASSLDTGTYEQYF
-,-,TRBJ1-5,TRBV19,TGTGCCAGTATGGGGACCGGCGGCAATCAGCCCCAGCATTTT,CASMGTGGNQPQHF
once,-,TRBJ1-4,TRBV30,TGTGCCTGGAGTGTGGGGGGACTTAGTGAAAAACTGTTTTTT,CAWSVGGLSEKLFF
-,-,TRBJ1-4,TRBV2,TGTGCCAGCAGTGATCTAGACGTGGGGCTTGAAAAACTGTTTTTT,CASSDLDVGLEKLFF
-,TRBD1,TRBJ1-2,TRBV19,TGTGCCAGTAGTATAGCCCGGACAGGGATGTATGGCTACACCTTC,CASSIARTGMYGYTF
-,TRBD1,TRBJ2-6,TRBV19,TGTGCCAGTAGTGGACAGGGTGCCTCTGGGGCCAACGTCCTGACTTTC,CASSGQGASGANVLTF
once,TRBD1,TRBJ1-1,TRBV4-1,TGCGCCAGCAGCACTAGGACAGGCCACACTGAAGCTTTCTTT,CASSTRTGHTEAFF
-,-,TRBJ1-3,TRBV10-1,TGCGCCAGCAGTGATCCCGGCCGGGGTAGGGATGGAAACACCATATATTTT,CASSDPGRGRDGNTIYF
-,-,TRBJ1-3,TRBV10-3,TGTGCCATCAGGGGGGGGTCTGGAAACACCATATATTTT,CAIRGGSGNTIYF
once,-,TRBJ2-1,TRBV4-1,TGCGCCAGCAGCCAAGAACGATCCTTTGCCTACAATGAGCAGTTCTTC,CASSQERSFAYNEQFF
-,TRBD1,TRBJ1-3,TRBV14,TGTGCCAGCAGCCCCTGGGACAGGGCTGGAAACACCATATATTTT,CASSPWDRAGNTIYF
-,-,TRBJ1-2,TRBV18,TGTGCCAGCTCACCACAGGGGATGAACTATGGCTACACCTTC,CASSPQGMNYGYTF
-,TRBD1,TRBJ2-7,TRBV6-5,TGTGCCAGCAGTTACAGGACAGGGGCGTCCGAGCAGTACTTC,CASSYRTGASEQYF
-,-,TRBJ2-1,TRBV9,TGTGCCAGCAGCGTAACCCCCCGATACAATGAGCAGTTCTTC,CASSVTPRYNEQFF
-,-,TRBJ1-1,TRBV11-2,TGTGCCAGCAGCCCCCAACAGGGTTCCACTGAAGCTTTCTTT,CASSPQQGSTEAFF
-,-,TRBJ1-3,TRBV5-4,TGTGCCAGCAGCTTGGGAGGGCAGGGAACAAACACCATATATTTT,CASSLGGQGTNTIYF
-,-,TRBJ2-1,TRBV6-4,TGTGCCAGCAGTGACTCCGGGGGAGACAATGAGCAGTTCTTC,CASSDSGGDNEQFF